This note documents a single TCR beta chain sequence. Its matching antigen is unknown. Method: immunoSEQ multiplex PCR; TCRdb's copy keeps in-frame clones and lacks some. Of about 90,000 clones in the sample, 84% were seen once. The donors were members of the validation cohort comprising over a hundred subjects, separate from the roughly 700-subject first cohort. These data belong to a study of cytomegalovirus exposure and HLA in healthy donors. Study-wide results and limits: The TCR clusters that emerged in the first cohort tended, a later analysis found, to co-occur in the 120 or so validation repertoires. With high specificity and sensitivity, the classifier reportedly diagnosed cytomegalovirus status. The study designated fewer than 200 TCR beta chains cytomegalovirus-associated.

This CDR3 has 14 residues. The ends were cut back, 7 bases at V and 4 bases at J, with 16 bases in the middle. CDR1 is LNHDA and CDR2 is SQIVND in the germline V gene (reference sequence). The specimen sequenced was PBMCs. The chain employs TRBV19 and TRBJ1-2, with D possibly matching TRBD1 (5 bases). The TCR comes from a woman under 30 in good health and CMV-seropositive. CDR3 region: CASTDPGGVYGYTF. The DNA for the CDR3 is TGTGCCAGTACCGACCCCGGGGGGGTCTATGGCTACACCTTC. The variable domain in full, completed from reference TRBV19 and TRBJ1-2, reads DGGITQSPKYLFRKEGQNVTLSCEQNLNHDAMYWYRQDPGQGLRLIYYSQIVNDFQKGDIAEGYSVSREKKESFPLTVTSAQKNPTAFYLCASTDPGGVYGYTFGSGTRLTVV.